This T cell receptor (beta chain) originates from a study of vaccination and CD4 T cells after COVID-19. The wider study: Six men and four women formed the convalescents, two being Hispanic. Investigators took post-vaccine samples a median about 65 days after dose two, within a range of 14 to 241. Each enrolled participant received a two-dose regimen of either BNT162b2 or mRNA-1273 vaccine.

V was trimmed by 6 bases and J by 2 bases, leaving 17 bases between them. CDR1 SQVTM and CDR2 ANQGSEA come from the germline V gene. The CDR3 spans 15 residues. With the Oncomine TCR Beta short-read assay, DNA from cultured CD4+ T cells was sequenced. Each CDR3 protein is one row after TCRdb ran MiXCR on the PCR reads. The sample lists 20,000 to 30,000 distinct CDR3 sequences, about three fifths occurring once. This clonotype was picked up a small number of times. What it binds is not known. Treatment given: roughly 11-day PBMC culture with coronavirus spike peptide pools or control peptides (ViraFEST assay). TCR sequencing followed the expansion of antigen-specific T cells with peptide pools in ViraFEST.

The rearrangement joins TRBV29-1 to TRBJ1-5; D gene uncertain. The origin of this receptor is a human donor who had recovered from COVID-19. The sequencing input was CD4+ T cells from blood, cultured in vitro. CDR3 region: CSVADGVLGNQPQHF. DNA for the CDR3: TGCAGCGTGGCTGATGGGGTCCTAGGCAATCAGCCCCAGCATTTT.